This T cell receptor (beta chain) was captured in a study of CD8 T cells in ankylosing spondylitis. Whole-study findings and limits: There was reportedly significant enrichment of clones that were disease-linked in matched ankylosing spondylitis synovial fluid. Seemingly characteristic of ankylosing spondylitis blood was a TCR beta motif consisting of under ten highly homologous variants.

Library preparation for TCR beta used quantitative 5'-RACE with molecular barcodes. A single record per CDR3 protein comes from TCRdb applying MiXCR to the 5' RACE reads. The sample consists of about 310,000 distinct CDR3 sequences, about a fifth of them appearing once. The ends were cut back, 4 bases at V and 16 bases at J, with 17 bases in the middle. CDR1 is SNHLY and CDR2 is FYNNEI in the germline V gene. This CDR3 has 12 residues. This clonotype turned up a few times. Its antigen is as yet unknown. This sequence joins TRBV2 and TRBJ1-5; D unclear. The material sequenced was blood, either unsorted or a sorted T cell fraction (not recorded which). The receptor's source is a female donor with ankylosing spondylitis or in good health (not recorded which). The CDR3 DNA follows: TGTGCCAGCAGTGGATGGGCCAGTCGGCTCCATTTT. It translates to CASSGWASRLHF.